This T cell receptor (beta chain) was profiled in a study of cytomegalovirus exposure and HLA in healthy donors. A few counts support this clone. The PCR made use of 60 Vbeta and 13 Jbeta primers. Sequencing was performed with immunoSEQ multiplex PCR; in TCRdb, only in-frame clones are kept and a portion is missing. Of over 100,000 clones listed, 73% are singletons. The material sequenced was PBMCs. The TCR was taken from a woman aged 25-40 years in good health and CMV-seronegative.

CDR3 DNA: TGCGCCAGCAGCTTGGAGAGCTATTCACCCCTCCACTTT. Its translation: CASSLESYSPLHF. J is TRBJ1-6 and V is TRBV5-1; D is undetermined. Germline loops: CDR1 SGHRS, CDR2 YFSETQ. The CDR3 totals 13 residues. V was pared by 0 bases and J by 8 bases, with 6 bases between.